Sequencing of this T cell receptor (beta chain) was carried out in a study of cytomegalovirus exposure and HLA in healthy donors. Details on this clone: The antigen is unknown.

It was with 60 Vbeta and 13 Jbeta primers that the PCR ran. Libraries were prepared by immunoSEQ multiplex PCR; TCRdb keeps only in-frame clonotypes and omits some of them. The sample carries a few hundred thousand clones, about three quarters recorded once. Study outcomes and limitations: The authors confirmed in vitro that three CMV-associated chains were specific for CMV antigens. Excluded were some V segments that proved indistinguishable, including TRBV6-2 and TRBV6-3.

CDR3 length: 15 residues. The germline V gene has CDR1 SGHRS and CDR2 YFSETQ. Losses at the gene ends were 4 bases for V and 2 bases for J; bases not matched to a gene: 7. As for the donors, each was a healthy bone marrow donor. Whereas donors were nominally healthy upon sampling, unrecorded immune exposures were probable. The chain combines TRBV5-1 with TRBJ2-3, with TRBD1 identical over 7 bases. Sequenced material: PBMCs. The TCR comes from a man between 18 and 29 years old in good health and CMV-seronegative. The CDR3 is CASSLRQGNTDTQYF. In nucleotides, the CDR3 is TGCGCCAGCAGCCTAAGACAGGGCAACACAGATACGCAGTATTTT.